This T cell receptor (beta chain) was documented in a study of CD8+CD57+ T cells in acquired aplastic anemia (dated by TCRdb to the late 2010s). In the study overall: A mean of about 3.2 ug of DNA, ranging from roughly 0.19 to 27.4 ug, was extracted from sorted CD4+ and CD8+ cells. CD8+CD57+ expansion was defined as a frequency above the mean frequency observed in healthy subjects. Overall study results and their limits: Although 25 to 30 CD8+ CDR3 sequences were shared by patients and controls, these sequences appeared highly expressed in patients and within the immunodominant clones of patients. No significant difference in CD8+ Simpson's diversity was found between patients and healthy controls (P=0.060).

Genomic DNA was used as template for profiling of TCR beta VDJ combinations and CDR3 sequences. An Illumina HiSeq 2000 was the platform used for TCR repertoire sequencing. In the authors' own workflow: TRBV/TRBJ rearrangement plots, CDR3 size and DJ length profiles, and Simpson's diversity index were used to assess repertoires. The immunodominant clone was defined as the most abundant DNA sequence in deep sequencing data. CDR3 amino acid sequences were screened for sharing across subjects and compared with published repertoires and the VDJdb database. The public reads were reprocessed in TCRdb via fastp at Q25 and MiXCR, keeping in-frame beta chains. Here each entry gathers all rows of one CDR3 protein and keeps the most common genes and DNA. None of the V and J calls come from the authors' own analysis; TCRdb made them. This sample holds about 180,000 distinct CDR3 sequences; roughly 60% were observed only once. About 42% of the sample is held by the ten biggest clonotypes.

The patients picked for sequencing were ones in whom flow cytometry had shown an expansion of CD8+CD57+ cells. Every patient had a diagnosis of severe acquired aplastic anemia based on International Study of Aplastic Anemia and Agranulocytosis and Camitta criteria. Patients had received no therapy at the time of blood sampling. The study deep-sequenced TCR repertoires of sorted CD4+ and CD8+ blood T cells from severe aplastic anemia patients and healthy subjects. Patients were enrolled in the USA under clinicaltrials.gov protocols 00001620, 01623167, 00001397, 00071045, 00081523 and 00961064. Ficoll-Paque density gradient centrifugation was used to isolate peripheral blood mononuclear cells. Before DNA extraction, CD4+ and CD8+ T cells were sorted by FACS or by magnetic beads. This clonotype occurred once. The antigen this receptor binds is unknown. No much larger clonotype is one base removed from it; base qualities were not supplied. A solitary read yields weak support.

The CDR3 contains 14 residues, cysteine and phenylalanine counted. CDR3 DNA only is kept here, 42 bases in frame from base 1. Trimming removed 4 bases from V and 5 bases from J, leaving 10 bases between the germline ends. The germline V gene encodes CDR1 SGHKS and CDR2 YYEKEE (reference sequence). The sequence is built from TRBV5-5 and TRBJ1-6, with no confidently assigned D gene. This clonotype was sampled from a human donor with aplastic anemia. Source material: sorted CD4+, CD8+, or CD8+CD57+ T cells (not recorded which) from PBMCs. The nucleotide sequence reads TGTGCCAGCAGCGAGGGCCGACATAATTCACCCCTCCACTTT. This translates into CASSEGRHNSPLHF.